The rows below give T cell receptor beta chains drawn from one sample of a study of molecular identifiers for immune sequencing clone quantification. One entry per CDR3 protein, called by TCRdb with MiXCR from the PCR reads. The sample holds 550,000 to 750,000 distinct CDR3 sequences, roughly 21% seen once. Sequenced: naive CD8+ T cells from blood, with Jurkat cell RNA spiked in. Source of these receptors: a human donor in good health. Some libraries in this study had Jurkat cell RNA spiked in. Both conserved end residues are part of each CDR3. Fields, in order: V gene, clone size, D gene, J gene, CDR3 protein, CDR3 DNA. The D gene is left open where the match is weak. The listing skips clone size in some rows; elsewhere it reads once, few, many or a size class.

TRBV19	many	-	TRBJ2-7	CASSGGTNYEQYF	TGTGCCAGTAGTGGCGGGACAAACTACGAGCAGTACTTC
TRBV27	few	-	TRBJ1-2	CASSSWTQAGYGYTF	TGTGCCAGCAGTTCCTGGACCCAAGCTGGGTATGGCTACACCTTC
TRBV7-6	-	TRBD2	TRBJ2-2	CASTPLTGGTGELFF	TGTGCCAGCACCCCATTAACGGGAGGCACCGGGGAGCTGTTTTTT
TRBV7-9	-	-	TRBJ1-2	CASSLGSRAIYGYTF	TGTGCCAGCAGCTTAGGGTCCAGGGCCATCTATGGCTACACCTTC
TRBV7-9	many	TRBD1	TRBJ2-5	CASSPPRDSFQETQYF	TGTGCCAGCAGCCCCCCCCGGGACAGCTTCCAAGAGACCCAGTACTTC
TRBV11-2	-	-	TRBJ2-7	CASTAYGLRGENEQYF	TGTGCCAGCACCGCTTACGGCCTTAGGGGTGAAAACGAGCAGTACTTC
TRBV29-1	few	TRBD1	TRBJ2-1	CSITGTGHPGEQFF	TGCAGCATAACCGGGACAGGGCACCCTGGGGAGCAGTTCTTC
TRBV12-3/TRBV12-4	few	-	TRBJ1-4	CASSLTQGGDEKLFF	TGTGCCAGCAGTTTAACGCAGGGAGGGGATGAAAAACTGTTTTTT
TRBV3-1	many	-	TRBJ1-1	CASSQVDMNTEAFF	TGTGCCAGCAGCCAGGTGGACATGAACACTGAAGCTTTCTTT
TRBV5-5	many	-	TRBJ2-2	CASTLHAGDLYTGELFF	TGTGCCAGCACCCTTCACGCTGGCGATTTATACACCGGGGAGCTGTTTTTT
TRBV4-1	many	-	TRBJ1-4	CASSPQTPNEKLFF	TGCGCCAGCAGCCCTCAGACACCCAATGAAAAACTGTTTTTT
TRBV5-4	many	TRBD2	TRBJ2-3	CASSSGLAGGPDTQYF	TGTGCCAGCAGCTCTGGACTAGCGGGGGGCCCAGATACGCAGTATTTT
TRBV6-5	many	-	TRBJ2-2	CASSYSNSNGELFF	TGTGCCAGCAGTTACTCCAACAGTAACGGGGAGCTGTTTTTT
TRBV5-6	-	-	TRBJ2-7	CASGLGTLYEQYF	TGTGCCAGCGGCCTAGGGACTCTCTACGAGCAGTACTTC
TRBV18	few	TRBD1	TRBJ2-6	CASSPRPGQGISGANVLTF	TGTGCCAGCTCCCCACGACCGGGACAGGGTATTTCTGGGGCCAACGTCCTGACTTTC
TRBV20-1	many	TRBD2	TRBJ2-3	CSARDLGLTSGDGADTQYF	TGCAGTGCTAGAGATCTGGGGCTGACTAGCGGGGATGGTGCAGATACGCAGTATTTT
TRBV28	many	-	TRBJ1-1	CASSLTGGAGAFF	TGTGCCAGCAGTTTGACTGGGGGCGCTGGAGCTTTCTTT
TRBV6-5	many	TRBD1	TRBJ2-1	CASSYAARGQAYNEQFF	TGTGCCAGCAGTTATGCGGCTAGGGGACAGGCCTACAATGAGCAGTTCTTC
TRBV19	-	TRBD1	TRBJ1-6	CASSPRGRGISYNSPLHF	TGTGCCAGTAGCCCAAGGGGCAGGGGGATCTCCTATAATTCACCCCTCCACTTT
TRBV27	many	-	TRBJ2-7	CASSLGSRQLSEQYF	TGTGCCAGCAGTTTAGGATCTAGACAGCTGAGCGAGCAGTACTTC
TRBV7-8	many	-	TRBJ1-1	CASSYGTKGRTTEAFF	TGTGCCAGCAGTTACGGTACCAAGGGTCGGACCACTGAAGCTTTCTTT
TRBV2	-	TRBD1	TRBJ1-2	CASSSRTGMDYGYTF	TGTGCCAGCAGTTCCCGGACAGGGATGGACTATGGCTACACCTTC
TRBV28	many	-	TRBJ2-5	CATAEGETQYF	TGTGCCACAGCCGAGGGAGAGACCCAGTACTTC
TRBV9	-	TRBD1	TRBJ1-5	CASSVEGAGQPQHF	TGTGCCAGCAGCGTCGAGGGGGCAGGTCAGCCCCAGCATTTT
TRBV19	many	-	TRBJ2-3	CASSTFGAADTQYF	TGTGCCAGTAGTACCTTCGGGGCGGCAGATACGCAGTATTTT
TRBV7-6	many	-	TRBJ2-5	CASSPPGTALAGSETQYF	TGTGCCAGCAGCCCCCCCGGGACTGCTTTAGCCGGGTCAGAGACCCAGTACTTC
TRBV27	-	TRBD2	TRBJ2-7	CASSLKGTSGWYEQYF	TGTGCCAGCAGCTTAAAAGGGACTAGCGGGTGGTACGAGCAGTACTTC